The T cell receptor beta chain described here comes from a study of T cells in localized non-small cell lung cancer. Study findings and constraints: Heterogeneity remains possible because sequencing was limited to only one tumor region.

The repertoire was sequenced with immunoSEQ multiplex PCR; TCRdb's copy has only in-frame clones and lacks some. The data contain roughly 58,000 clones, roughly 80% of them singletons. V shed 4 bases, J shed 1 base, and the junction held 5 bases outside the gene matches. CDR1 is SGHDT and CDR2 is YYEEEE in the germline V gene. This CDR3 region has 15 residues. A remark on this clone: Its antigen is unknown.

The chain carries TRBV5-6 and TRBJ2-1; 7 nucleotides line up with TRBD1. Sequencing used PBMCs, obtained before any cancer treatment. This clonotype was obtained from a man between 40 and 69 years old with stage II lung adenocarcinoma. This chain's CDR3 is CASSRQGYSYNEQFF. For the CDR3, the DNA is TGTGCCAGCAGCCGACAGGGATATTCCTACAATGAGCAGTTCTTC.